This record concerns one TCR beta chain sequence. Its matching antigen is unknown. CDR1 and CDR2 from the germline V gene are MGHRA and YSYEKL. V was pared by 0 bases and J by 1 base, with 5 bases of the junction left unmatched. The CDR3 loop spans 17 amino acids. The data were taken from a study of OX40 agonist ivuxolimab in advanced cancers. This table comes from immunoSEQ multiplex PCR, and its TCRdb copy is limited to in-frame clones, with some not included. The sample gives 70,000 to 95,000 clones, about nine tenths of which show up once; less than 0.75% is in the top ten. Findings and caveats of the study: Clonal expansion was seen in CD4+ and CD8+ blood T cells by week 6 at 0.1 to 3.0 mg/kg.

Patients with autoimmune history or systemic immunosuppression were excluded. The sequenced sample was CD4+ or CD8+ T cells sorted from blood, obtained in a trial of the OX40 agonist ivuxolimab. V and J are TRBV4-1 and TRBJ1-2; TRBD1 matches at 10 bases. The source of this sequence is an adult with an advanced solid tumor such as melanoma, head and neck, liver or kidney cancer. The CDR3 nucleotides are TGCGCCAGCAGCCAAGATCAGGGGACAGGGGATAACTATGGCTACACCTTC. This codes for CASSQDQGTGDNYGYTF.